This T cell receptor beta chain comes out of a study of blood T cell repertoires in COVID-19. Study-level background: Acute and convalescent COVID-19 specimens originated in the United States, Italy and Spain. T cells, B-cell-depleted T cells, or PBMCs provided the cDNA or gDNA that served as material.

Trimming cost V 5 bases and J 4 bases, with 9 bases left between them. This CDR3 has 13 residues. Germline CDR1 MDHEN, CDR2 SYDVKM. In the authors' workflow: Scientists estimated how many nucleated cells there were by amplifying reference gene primers. Method: immunoSEQ multiplex PCR; TCRdb's copy keeps in-frame clones and lacks some. V, J and clone size derive from that table, while D and trimming were established from the DNA sequence. This table holds some 120,000 clones, approximately 83% found once. V usage is TRBV28 and J usage is TRBJ1-5; TRBD1 is a possible D gene (5 bases). The receptor was isolated from a woman aged 45-59 years with acute or convalescent COVID-19. The material sequenced was peripheral blood. The CDR3 coding sequence is TGTGCCAGCAGTCTTCAGGGAAATCAGCCCCAGCATTTT. It translates to CASSLQGNQPQHF.